This TCR beta chain was identified in a study of T cells after yellow fever vaccination. The overall study: The authors prepared low-cell-number fractions using SMART-Seq v4 Ultra Low Input. Study-wide findings and caveats: Most clones from primary vaccination resurfaced after the booster (96% CD4, over 85% CD8). Abundant clonotypes from the bulk population could get into FACS-sorted repertoires as contaminants. Peaking on day 5 versus 15, the secondary response was faster but weaker.

Points on this clonotype: The antigen remains unidentified.

TCRdb ran MiXCR on the 5' RACE reads and lists one entry per CDR3 protein. Here the sample spans over 150,000 distinct CDR3 sequences, roughly 6.4% being singletons. Germline lookup yields CDR1 SNHLY and CDR2 FYNNEI. The length of the CDR3 is 15 residues. The germline V and J ends were trimmed by 4 bases and 6 bases, with 15 bases remaining between them. This TCR was recovered from a man between 18 and 29 years old who received the YFV17D yellow fever vaccine. This chain joins TRBV2 and TRBJ1-4; D is unclear. The source was CD4+ T cells sorted from PBMCs, collected on the day of the first yellow fever vaccination. CDR3 region: CASSGIQASDEKLFF. The CDR3 region has the DNA TGTGCCAGCAGTGGTATTCAGGCCAGCGATGAAAAACTGTTTTTT.